The source of this T cell receptor (beta chain) is a study of CD4+ T cells in melanoma. Study findings and constraints: Neoantigen-specific CD4+ T cells in melanoma reportedly had diverse differentiation states.

There are 11 residues in the CDR3. V dropped 6 bases and J dropped 9 bases, with 9 bases sitting between them. Germline V gene lookup returns CDR1 KGHSH and CDR2 LQKENI. Turning to this clone: Its antigen is unidentified.

Using immunoSEQ multiplex PCR, the repertoire was profiled, and TCRdb retains in-frame clones only, with some absent. The sample has about 10,000 clones, 64% seen once. The clonotype originates from a human donor with melanoma. Source material: cells from a culture (not recorded whether cultured in vitro). This sequence joins TRBV18 and TRBJ2-1; D not resolved. In DNA form, the CDR3 reads TGTGCCAGCTCGCCATCAGGTGAGCAGTTCTTC. This encodes CASSPSGEQFF.